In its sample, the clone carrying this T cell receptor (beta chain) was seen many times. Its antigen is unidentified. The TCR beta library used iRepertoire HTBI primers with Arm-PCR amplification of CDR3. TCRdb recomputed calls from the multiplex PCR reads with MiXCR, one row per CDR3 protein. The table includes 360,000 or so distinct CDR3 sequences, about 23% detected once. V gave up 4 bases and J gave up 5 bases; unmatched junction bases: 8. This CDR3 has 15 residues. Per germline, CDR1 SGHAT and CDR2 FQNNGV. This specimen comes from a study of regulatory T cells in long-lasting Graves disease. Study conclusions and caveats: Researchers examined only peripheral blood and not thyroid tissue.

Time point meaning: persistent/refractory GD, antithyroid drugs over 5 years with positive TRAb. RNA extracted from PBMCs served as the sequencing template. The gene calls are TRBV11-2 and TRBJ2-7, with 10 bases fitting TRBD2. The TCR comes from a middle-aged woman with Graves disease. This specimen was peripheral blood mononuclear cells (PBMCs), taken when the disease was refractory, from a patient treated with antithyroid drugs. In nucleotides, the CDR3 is TGTGCCAGCAGCTCCCTAGCGGGAGACATCCACGAGCAGTACTTC. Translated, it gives CASSSLAGDIHEQYF.